This passage covers 27 T cell receptor beta chains from one sample sequenced in a study of shared clonotypes between healthy human individuals. TCRdb keeps only in-frame clones here, not all; method: immunoSEQ multiplex PCR. There are about 480,000 clones in the sample; 79% occur only once, and over 10% lies in the top ten. The material sequenced was PBMCs. Receptor source: a woman aged 35 to 49 in good health. Some clones in this sample may be carry-over from other donors' samples.

The gene calls are TRBV5-1 and TRBJ2-1, with D perhaps TRBD2 (5 bases). Germline CDR1 and CDR2: SGHRS and YFSETQ. This CDR3 contains 12 residues. The V and J ends lost 1 base and 7 bases respectively, with 6 bases between them. The chain's CDR3 is CASSLKRNEQFF. CDR3 DNA sequence: TGCGCCAGCAGCTTGAAGCGGAATGAGCAGTTCTTC.

The V and J genes are TRBV11-1 and TRBJ2-7; 7 bases map to TRBD1. The CDR3 totals 14 residues. The trim removed 5 bases at V and 7 bases at J, leaving 11 bases unmatched. CDR1 is SGHAT and CDR2 is FQDESV in the germline V gene (reference sequence). CDR3: CASSLRQGGFEQYF. As DNA, the CDR3 is TGTGCCAGCAGCCTGAGACAGGGTGGCTTTGAGCAGTACTTC. Drawing the rest from reference TRBV11-1 and TRBJ2-7, the complete variable domain is EAEVAQSPRYKITEKSQAVAFWCDPISGHATLYWYRQILGQGPELLVQFQDESVVDDSQLPKDRFSAERLKGVDSTLKIQPAELGDSAMYLCASSLRQGGFEQYFGPGTRLTVT.

This chain connects TRBV10-3 to TRBJ1-4; D not certain. V was clipped by 3 bases and J by 5 bases, with 13 bases between them. Germline V gene sequence: CDR1 ENHRY, CDR2 SYGVKD. CDR3 length: 15 amino acids. CDR3 loop: CAISDFGRENEKLFF. In DNA form, the CDR3 reads TGTGCCATCAGTGATTTTGGACGGGAAAATGAAAAACTGTTTTTT.

The chain links TRBV9 to TRBJ1-2; a possible D gene is TRBD1 (6 bases). The V and J ends lost 4 bases and 8 bases respectively, with 30 bases between them. The CDR3 has 18 residues. Germline lookup yields CDR1 SGDLS and CDR2 YYNGEE. CDR3 region: CASSPVGGGPQTIAGYTF. The CDR3 DNA follows: TGTGCCAGCAGCCCAGTGGGGGGGGGCCCCCAAACTATTGCGGGCTACACCTTC.

This clone was seen more than once but under ten times. Other nucleotide sequences from this sample produce the same CDR3. This chain uses TRBV30 with TRBJ1-1; D might be TRBD1 (6 bases). V was shortened by 2 bases and J by 1 base, with 8 bases between the two germline ends. Germline assignment: CDR1 GTSNPN and CDR2 SVGIG (reference sequence). CDR3 length: 13 residues. The CDR3 reads CAWSRGGNTEAFF. CDR3 nucleotides: TGTGCCTGGAGTCGAGGGGGGAACACTGAAGCTTTCTTT.

The V and J genes are TRBV27 and TRBJ2-1, with D maybe TRBD2 (6 bases). In germline, CDR1 is MNHEY, CDR2 SMNVEV (reference sequence). The length of the CDR3 is 15 residues. V was cut by 2 bases and J by 1 base, with 9 bases left in between. The CDR3: CASSLGRGSYNEQFF. CDR3 nucleotides: TGTGCCAGCAGTTTAGGGCGGGGTTCCTACAATGAGCAGTTCTTC.

The gene calls are TRBV9 and TRBJ1-3; D remains ambiguous. Germline values: CDR1 SGDLS, CDR2 YYNGEE. The CDR3 covers 13 residues. V lost 4 bases and J 4 bases, leaving 9 bases between the germline ends. The CDR3 protein is CASSREPGNTIYF. As DNA, the CDR3 is TGTGCCAGCAGCCGGGAACCCGGAAACACCATATATTTT. Together with reference TRBV9 and TRBJ1-3, the CDR3 gives the full variable domain: DSGVTQTPKHLITATGQRVTLRCSPRSGDLSVYWYQQSLDQGLQFLIQYYNGEERAKGNILERFSAQQFPDLHSELNLSSLELGDSALYFCASSREPGNTIYFGEGSWLTVV.

This clone was detected many times. This chain connects TRBV28 to TRBJ1-5, with 7 bases identical to TRBD1. The V and J ends lost 6 bases and 0 bases, in that order; junction bases with no gene match: 5. CDR3 length: 15 amino acids. In germline, CDR1 is MDHEN, CDR2 SYDVKM. CDR3 DNA sequence: TGTGCCAGCAGACCGGGACAGACTAGCAATCAGCCCCAGCATTTT. Protein product: CASRPGQTSNQPQHF.

This clone has just a few counts. This chain links TRBV2 with TRBJ2-3; tentative D call: TRBD2 (5 bases). This CDR3 contains 13 residues. V dropped 3 bases and J dropped 6 bases, with 10 bases sitting between them. Germline CDR1 and CDR2: SNHLY and FYNNEI. The CDR3, as DNA: TGTGCCAGCAGTGATCAGAGGGCGGATACGCAGTATTTT. Protein product: CASSDQRADTQYF. The whole variable domain, filled in from reference TRBV2 and TRBJ2-3, reads EPEVTQTPSHQVTQMGQEVILRCVPISNHLYFYWYRQILGQKVEFLVSFYNNEISEKSEIFDDQFSVERPDGSNFTLKIRSTKLEDSAMYFCASSDQRADTQYFGPGTRLTVL.

V gene TRBV27 combines with J gene TRBJ2-5; 8 nucleotides line up with TRBD2. The J call may be wrong; the DNA end is better matched by TRBJ2-7. The CDR3 covers 16 residues. Germline loops: CDR1 MNHEY, CDR2 SMNVEV (reference sequence). The CDR3 nucleotides are TGTGCCAGCAGTCCCCTCGGGCGGGAGGTCGCCTACGAGCAGTACTTC. Amino acid sequence: CASSPLGREVAYEQYF.

V and J are TRBV29-1 and TRBJ2-3; TRBD2 matches 8 bases. The germline gives CDR1 SQVTM, CDR2 ANQGSEA. The CDR3 loop spans 16 amino acids. V gave up 5 bases and J gave up 0 bases; unmatched junction bases: 10. CDR3 nucleotides: TGCAGCGTTAGCGGGAGAGACGCTTCTAGCACAGATACGCAGTATTTT. Translated: CSVSGRDASSTDTQYF.

The chain combines TRBV7-8 with TRBJ1-2; 10 bases are shared with TRBD1. Per germline, CDR1 SGHVS and CDR2 FQNEAQ. The CDR3 has 16 amino acids. V shed 2 bases, J shed 6 bases, and the junction held 9 bases outside the gene matches. The CDR3 here is CASSLTYKGQGNGYTF. CDR3 DNA: TGTGCCAGCAGCTTAACTTATAAGGGACAGGGGAATGGCTACACCTTC.

On this clone itself: In the same sample, other DNA sequences code for this CDR3. V is TRBV11-2 and J is TRBJ1-4, with 9 bases aligning to TRBD1. The junction had 2 bases not matched to a gene; V was cut back by 1 base and J by 5 bases. Germline values: CDR1 SGHAT, CDR2 FQNNGV. The CDR3 totals 15 residues. In nucleotides, the CDR3 is TGTGCCAGCAGCTTAGTTGGACAGGGGAATGAAAAACTGTTTTTT. It yields the protein CASSLVGQGNEKLFF.

Concerning this clone itself: The sample carries other DNA sequences with the same CDR3. The V call is TRBV20-1, the J call TRBJ1-4; D ambiguous. V was cut by 5 bases and J by 10 bases, with 11 bases left in between. Germline lookup yields CDR1 DFQATT and CDR2 SNEGSKA (reference sequence). This CDR3 has 11 amino acids. Here the CDR3 DNA reads TGCAGTGCTCGGCTGCGGGGAAAACTGTTTTTT. It specifies CSARLRGKLFF.

The sample holds one count of this clone. J is TRBJ2-7 and V is TRBV7-8; TRBD1 might be the D (5 bases). The length of the CDR3 is 13 residues. Germline values: CDR1 SGHVS, CDR2 FQNEAQ. The V end was cut by 6 bases, the J end by 3 bases, with 12 bases between. The CDR3 here is CASRPTGFYEQYF. In nucleotides, the CDR3 is TGTGCCAGCAGACCTACAGGATTCTACGAGCAGTACTTC.

This clone was picked up a small number of times. The V and J genes are TRBV27 and TRBJ2-5, with 7 bases identical to TRBD2. The junction had 4 bases not matched to a gene; V was cut back by 5 bases and J by 1 base. This CDR3 is 14 amino acids long. Germline assignment: CDR1 MNHEY and CDR2 SMNVEV (reference sequence). The CDR3 spells CASSRAGTQETQYF. DNA for the CDR3: TGTGCCAGCAGTAGAGCGGGGACCCAAGAGACCCAGTACTTC.

Concerning this clone itself: Different DNA sequences within this sample yield the same CDR3. The CDR3 here is CASSFGTANTEAFF. DNA for the CDR3: TGCGCCAGCAGCTTCGGGACGGCAAACACTGAAGCTTTCTTT. The chain carries TRBV5-1 and TRBJ1-1; weak D call: TRBD1 (5 bases). This CDR3 spans 14 amino acids. The germline gives CDR1 SGHRS, CDR2 YFSETQ. Trimming cost V 2 bases and J 2 bases, with 10 bases left between them.

V is TRBV30 and J is TRBJ2-5, with 8 bases lining up with TRBD2. Germline V gene sequence: CDR1 GTSNPN, CDR2 SVGIG (reference sequence). J was trimmed by 5 bases and V by 0 bases; bases with no gene match: 5. This CDR3 comprises 14 residues. The CDR3 DNA sequence: TGTGCCTGGAGTGTACGGGGGGGCGCGGAGACCCAGTACTTC. Translating gives CAWSVRGGAETQYF.

The chain joins TRBV5-1 to TRBJ2-1; D not resolved. V lost 1 base to trimming and J lost 0 bases, with 8 bases between them. The CDR3 is made up of 15 amino acids. From germline, CDR1 is SGHRS and CDR2 YFSETQ. This chain's CDR3 is CASSLRQSSYNEQFF. The CDR3, as DNA: TGCGCCAGCAGCTTGAGGCAGAGCTCCTACAATGAGCAGTTCTTC.

The rearrangement links TRBV28 to TRBJ2-2, with no clear D. This CDR3 contains 15 residues. CDR1 MDHEN and CDR2 SYDVKM come from the germline V gene. The germline V and J ends were trimmed by 4 bases and 1 base, with 10 bases remaining between them. CDR3 protein: CASSYEQQNTGELFF. The CDR3 DNA reads TGTGCCAGCAGTTACGAACAGCAGAACACCGGGGAGCTGTTTTTT.

Concerning this clone itself: This same CDR3 is encoded by further DNA sequences in the sample. This chain links TRBV7-2 with TRBJ2-7; 9 bases fit TRBD2. The V segment lost 3 bases and the J segment 4 bases; nucleotides outside the gene matches: 4. CDR1 SGHTA and CDR2 FQGNSA come from the germline V gene. CDR3 length: 14 residues. The DNA of the CDR3 is TGTGCCAGCAGCTTGGGCGGGAGGGGGTACGAGCAGTACTTC. This translates into CASSLGGRGYEQYF.

This clone was seen just once. V and J are TRBV28 and TRBJ1-2; tentatively, D is TRBD1 (6 bases). The CDR3 sequence is 12 residues long. Looked up from germline, CDR1 is MDHEN and CDR2 is SYDVKM. The V end was cut by 8 bases, the J end by 8 bases, with 15 bases between. The CDR3 nucleotides read TGTGCCAGCGTCGACAGGAATAGGGGCTACACCTTC. Its translation is CASVDRNRGYTF.

V is TRBV5-8 and J is TRBJ2-3; D is perhaps TRBD2 (6 bases). V lost 0 bases and J 9 bases, leaving 14 bases between the germline ends. The V gene's germline CDR1 is SGHTS and CDR2 YDEGEE. This CDR3 comprises 14 residues. The CDR3 coding sequence is TGTGCCAGCAGCTTGGCCCCCGGGAGTGACACGCAGTATTTT. Translating it yields CASSLAPGSDTQYF.

This rearrangement joins TRBV4-2 to TRBJ2-7; 11 nucleotides align to TRBD1. Germline lookup yields CDR1 LGHNA and CDR2 YNFKEQ. The ends lost 2 bases at V and 3 bases at J; junction bases unmatched: 6. This CDR3 has 16 residues. CDR3 protein: CASSQKDGTGGYEQYF. For the CDR3, the DNA is TGTGCCAGCAGCCAAAAGGACGGGACAGGGGGCTACGAGCAGTACTTC.

The chain carries TRBV4-1 and TRBJ2-7; 7 bases align to TRBD2. CDR1 MGHRA and CDR2 YSYEKL come from the germline V gene. The CDR3 loop spans 16 amino acids. V shed 0 bases and J 2 bases; nucleotides not matched to a gene: 7. The CDR3 DNA reads TGCGCCAGCAGCCAAGATAACGGGGGGAGGGCCTACGAGCAGTACTTC. This sequence encodes CASSQDNGGRAYEQYF.

In its sample, this clone was seen once. The chain links TRBV9 to TRBJ2-3; TRBD2 aligns across 8 bases. The CDR3 is made up of 16 amino acids. V gave up 0 bases and J gave up 1 base; unmatched junction bases: 4. From germline, CDR1 is SGDLS and CDR2 YYNGEE. The CDR3 loop is CASSVGLASRTDTQYF. The CDR3 DNA reads as TGTGCCAGCAGCGTAGGACTAGCGTCCCGCACAGATACGCAGTATTTT.

J is TRBJ2-7 and V is TRBV7-3; 8 nucleotides agree with TRBD1. CDR1 is SGHTA and CDR2 is FQGTGA in the germline V gene. V shed 5 bases, J shed 2 bases, and the junction held 11 bases outside the gene matches. This CDR3 spans 16 amino acids. This CDR3 reads CASSLGTGQGTYEQYF. In DNA, the CDR3 is TGTGCCAGCAGCCTAGGGACAGGACAGGGAACCTACGAGCAGTACTTC. Full variable domain (rest looked up from reference TRBV7-3 and TRBJ2-7): GAGVSQTPSNKVTEKGKYVELRCDPISGHTALYWYRQSLGQGPEFLIYFQGTGAADDSGLPNDRFFAVRPEGSVSTLKIQRTERGDSAVYLCASSLGTGQGTYEQYFGPGTRLTVT.